The 29 T cell receptor beta chains in this list originate from one sample, sequenced in a study of blood T cells in healthy people across ages. Alongside a J-beta primer mix, a sample-barcoded 5' primer served in a second PCR lasting about 6 to 11 cycles. TCRdb ran MiXCR on the 5' RACE reads and lists one entry per CDR3 protein. Among approximately 1.5 million distinct CDR3 sequences, 42% were seen once, and the ten largest hold about 4%. The sample was blood. The receptors originated from a woman aged 18-29 years in good health.

Turning to this clonotype: The junction shows a germline mismatch at one end, possibly a read error. This chain joins TRBV6-6 and TRBJ2-1; TRBD1 matches at 7 bases. CDR3 length: 15 residues. Germline V gene data show CDR1 as MNHNY and CDR2 as SVGAGI (reference sequence). The CDR3 protein is CAGSYGTVTYNEQFF. CDR3 DNA sequence: TGTGCCGGCAGTTACGGGACAGTCACCTACAATGAGCAGTTCTTC.

The CDR3 protein is CASSLTGATYGYTF. DNA for the CDR3: TGCGCCAGCAGCTTGACCGGGGCGACTTATGGCTACACCTTC. The rearrangement joins TRBV5-1 to TRBJ1-2, with D perhaps matching TRBD1 (5 bases). Germline-derived CDR1 and CDR2 are SGHRS and YFSETQ. Trimming removed 1 base from V and 5 bases from J, with 12 bases in between. CDR3 length equals 14 residues.

The rearrangement links TRBV20-1 to TRBJ2-3; 10 positions match TRBD1. This CDR3 is built from 15 residues. Germline values: CDR1 DFQATT, CDR2 SNEGSKA (reference sequence). Trimming removed 3 bases from V and 5 bases from J; junction bases left unmatched: 8. The CDR3 region is CSARTGGFGLDTQYF. Written as DNA, the CDR3 is TGCAGTGCTAGGACAGGGGGCTTTGGCTTAGATACGCAGTATTTT.

The chain uses TRBV24-1 and TRBJ2-3; D perhaps matches TRBD2 (6 bases). CDR1 is KGHDR and CDR2 is SFDVKD in the germline V gene. This CDR3 region has 15 residues. V lost 2 bases and J 8 bases, leaving 16 bases between the germline ends. The CDR3 protein is CATSDSQHGSGTQYF. The CDR3 nucleotides are TGTGCCACCAGTGATTCGCAGCACGGGAGCGGTACGCAGTATTTT.

The chain employs TRBV6-1 and TRBJ2-3; TRBD2 aligns across 10 bases. CDR1 and CDR2 from the germline V gene are MNHNS and SASEGT. The CDR3 sequence is 16 residues long. The J segment lost 2 bases and the V segment lost 5 bases, leaving 7 bases of the junction unmatched. The CDR3 region is CASSRRTSGITDTQYF. CDR3 nucleotides: TGTGCCAGCAGTAGAAGGACTAGCGGAATCACAGATACGCAGTATTTT.

This clonotype showed up many times. The rearrangement joins TRBV4-1 to TRBJ2-3; 10 bases are a match to TRBD1. Losses at the gene ends were 1 base for V and 0 bases for J; bases not matched to a gene: 7. The CDR3 loop spans 18 amino acids. Germline V gene data show CDR1 as MGHRA and CDR2 as YSYEKL. The CDR3 nucleotides are TGCGCCAGCAGCCAAGTCCGGACAGGGGGATTGAGCACAGATACGCAGTATTTT. This gives the protein CASSQVRTGGLSTDTQYF.

This clonotype was observed a few times. The rearrangement uses TRBV20-1 and TRBJ2-7; D possibly corresponds to TRBD2 (5 bases). The CDR3 covers 13 residues. Germline V gene lookup returns CDR1 DFQATT and CDR2 SNEGSKA (reference sequence). Trimming left V 3 bases short and J 7 bases short, with 16 bases between. CDR3 in amino acids: CSASSPPGDEQYF. The DNA of the CDR3 is TGCAGTGCTAGTAGCCCCCCCGGGGATGAGCAGTACTTC.

With regard to this clonotype: At one of its ends the junction is not consistent with the germline gene, which may arise from a read error. The CDR3 DNA reads as TGTACCAGCAGCCAAGATACGGTTCCCACAGATACGCAGTATTTT. Protein: CTSSQDTVPTDTQYF. V is TRBV14 and J is TRBJ2-3; D is unresolved. The germline gives CDR1 SGHDN, CDR2 FVKESK. This CDR3 is 15 amino acids long.

The J gene is TRBJ2-5, the V gene TRBV12-3 or TRBV12-4; D is unresolved. The last part of the DNA fits TRBJ2-7 better; the J call may be wrong. The CDR3 loop spans 14 amino acids. This CDR3 reads CASSFKAQIHEQYF. The CDR3 DNA reads as TGTGCCAGCAGTTTTAAAGCGCAGATCCACGAGCAGTACTTC.

This sequence joins TRBV10-3 and TRBJ1-2; TRBD1 aligns across 10 bases. V shed 6 bases and J 5 bases; nucleotides not matched to a gene: 3. Germline values: CDR1 ENHRY, CDR2 SYGVKD. The CDR3 covers 13 residues. The CDR3 sequence is CAIRDRGSYGYTF. Here the CDR3 DNA reads TGTGCCATCAGGGACAGGGGGTCGTATGGCTACACCTTC.

Concerning this clonotype itself: Sequence at one end of the junction differs from germline and may be a read error. This chain joins TRBV5-1 and TRBJ1-2; tentative D call: TRBD1 (6 bases). CDR3 length: 14 residues. The germline V gene encodes CDR1 SGHRS and CDR2 YFSETQ. The CDR3 here is CASSTRTVQGGHTF. CDR3 DNA: TGCGCCAGCAGCACACGGACGGTACAGGGTGGCCACACCTTC.

The table lists this clonotype with many counts. The rearrangement links TRBV7-2 to TRBJ1-1, with 8 bases aligning to TRBD1. CDR1 is SGHTA, CDR2 FQGNSA, per germline. The CDR3 covers 18 residues. V was pared by 1 base and J by 1 base, with 11 bases of the junction left unmatched. CDR3 bases: TGTGCCAGCAGCTTAGAGCAGGACAGGGACTTTGAGAACACTGAAGCTTTCTTT. It specifies CASSLEQDRDFENTEAFF.

CDR3 in DNA: TGTGCCATCAGCACTAGCGGGGACGCAGATACGCAGTATTTT. Translating it yields CAISTSGDADTQYF. The gene calls are TRBV10-3 and TRBJ2-3, with 10 positions matching TRBD2. The V segment lost 6 bases and the J segment 4 bases; nucleotides outside the gene matches: 4. CDR1 and CDR2 (germline): ENHRY, SYGVKD. The CDR3 is 14 residues long.

The rearrangement links TRBV7-9 to TRBJ2-1; perhaps TRBD1 as D (5 bases). V was pared by 4 bases and J by 2 bases, with 9 bases between. Germline CDR1 and CDR2: SEHNR and FQNEAQ (reference sequence). The CDR3 loop spans 14 amino acids. The CDR3 DNA is TGTGCCAGCAGCTCCATGGGGCCCTACAATGAGCAGTTCTTC. Translating gives CASSSMGPYNEQFF.

This clonotype was recorded once. The V and J genes are TRBV12-5 and TRBJ2-3; D is unresolved. Germline V CDR1 and CDR2: LGHNT, FRNRAP. The CDR3 has 15 residues. Trimming shortened V by 0 bases and J by 8 bases, and 15 bases separated the two germline ends. DNA for the CDR3: TGTGCTAGTGGTTTGGTACAAGGTGCCCCAGGTACGCAGTATTTT. Translated, it gives CASGLVQGAPGTQYF.

This clonotype was seen more than once but under ten times. The gene calls are TRBV12-3 or TRBV12-4 and TRBJ1-5, with TRBD1 identical over 9 bases. The V and J ends lost 6 bases and 4 bases, in that order; junction bases with no gene match: 7. CDR3 length equals 15 residues. CDR3 amino acids: CASSSDRGWNQPQHF. The CDR3 DNA reads TGTGCCAGCAGCTCGGACAGGGGCTGGAATCAGCCCCAGCATTTT.

This chain links TRBV7-9 with TRBJ1-2; weak D call: TRBD1 (5 bases). From germline, CDR1 is SEHNR and CDR2 FQNEAQ (reference sequence). The CDR3 consists of 14 residues. V lost 3 bases, J lost 2 bases, and 10 bases lay in between. CDR3 nucleotide sequence: TGTGCCAGCAGCTTCGGGGACTTGAACTATGGCTACACCTTC. This encodes CASSFGDLNYGYTF.

A few counts support this clonotype. The gene calls are TRBV20-1 and TRBJ1-1; a possible D gene is TRBD1 (5 bases). Germline lookup yields CDR1 DFQATT and CDR2 SNEGSKA (reference sequence). This CDR3 is built from 13 residues. This CDR3 reads CSLPPQGRTEAFF. CDR3 sequence (DNA): TGCAGCCTCCCCCCGCAGGGAAGAACTGAAGCTTTCTTT.

This clonotype was counted only a few times. The chain links TRBV28 to TRBJ1-1; no reliable D call. Trimming left V 3 bases short and J 7 bases short, with 15 bases between. Per the germline V gene, CDR1 is MDHEN and CDR2 is SYDVKM. The length of the CDR3 is 14 residues. CDR3 sequence reads: CASSLVAAALEAFF. In DNA form, the CDR3 reads TGTGCCAGCAGTTTGGTAGCAGCAGCTCTTGAAGCTTTCTTT.

This clonotype occurred a few times. V usage is TRBV12-3 or TRBV12-4 and J usage is TRBJ1-5, with unresolved D. V was trimmed by 5 bases and J by 9 bases, leaving 11 bases between them. The length of the CDR3 is 12 residues. CDR3 in DNA: TGTGCCAGCAGTGACGAGGTTGGGCCCCAGCATTTT. The encoded protein is CASSDEVGPQHF.

The V call is TRBV20-1, the J call TRBJ1-5; weak D call: TRBD1 (5 bases). V lost 4 bases, J lost 4 bases, and 14 bases lay in between. The CDR3 is 14 amino acids. Germline-derived CDR1 and CDR2 are DFQATT and SNEGSKA (reference sequence). DNA for the CDR3: TGCAGTGCTATGGTGGGCAGGGTGAATCAGCCCCAGCATTTT. Translation gives CSAMVGRVNQPQHF.

The rearrangement uses TRBV23-1 and TRBJ2-3, with 15 bases aligning to TRBD2. TRBV23-1 carries the ORF label, with uncertain function. The CDR3 is 18 amino acids. The V gene end was trimmed by 1 base and the J gene end by 7 bases; junction bases not matched to a gene: 9. CDR3 in DNA: TGCGCCAGCAGTCAATATCGGACTAGCGGGGGGGCGCCACATACGCAGTATTTT. Its translation: CASSQYRTSGGAPHTQYF.

This clonotype has a handful of counts. This chain uses TRBV6-2 or TRBV6-3 with TRBJ2-7; tentatively, D is TRBD2 (7 bases). Trimming left V 6 bases short and J 4 bases short, with 28 bases between. CDR3 length: 18 residues. The germline gives CDR1 MNHEY, CDR2 SVGEGT. The CDR3 spells CASRNRRGGLEADYEQYF. CDR3 sequence (DNA): TGTGCCAGCAGAAACCGTAGGGGGGGCCTAGAGGCGGATTACGAGCAGTACTTC.

This sequence joins TRBV20-1 and TRBJ1-6, with D perhaps matching TRBD1 (6 bases). V lost 3 bases to trimming and J lost 3 bases, with 21 bases between them. From germline, CDR1 is DFQATT and CDR2 SNEGSKA (reference sequence). The CDR3 spans 18 residues. The CDR3 loop reads CSARPREQGSYYNSPLHF. CDR3 nucleotides: TGCAGTGCTAGGCCACGCGAACAGGGCAGCTACTATAATTCACCCCTCCACTTT.

This chain joins TRBV20-1 and TRBJ2-7; D uncertain. The CDR3 is 13 residues long. The V end was cut by 3 bases, the J end by 1 base, with 10 bases between. The germline CDR1 and CDR2 sequences are DFQATT and SNEGSKA (reference sequence). DNA for the CDR3: TGCAGTGCTAGGGACCTTGCATCCTACGAGCAGTACTTC. As protein: CSARDLASYEQYF.

The chain employs TRBV6-5 and TRBJ2-3, with D possibly being TRBD1 (6 bases). CDR3 length equals 16 residues. Germline assignment: CDR1 MNHEY and CDR2 SVGAGI. Trimming removed 4 bases from V and 1 base from J, with 15 bases in between. The CDR3 sequence is CASSFRTVPGTDTQYF. Written as DNA, the CDR3 is TGTGCCAGCAGTTTCCGGACAGTCCCTGGCACAGATACGCAGTATTTT.

With regard to this clonotype: A much larger clonotype is one base distant, so this may be a read error. J is TRBJ1-2 and V is TRBV6-2 or TRBV6-3, with D hard to call. Trimming pared 3 bases from V and 7 bases from J, leaving 9 bases between. The CDR3 length is 12 residues. Germline V gives CDR1 MNHEY, CDR2 SVGEGT. In DNA form, the CDR3 reads TGTGCCAGCAGTTATCCTGACTCTGGCTACACCTTC. Translation: CASSYPDSGYTF.

This chain connects TRBV12-3 or TRBV12-4 to TRBJ2-3; D unresolved. V lost 6 bases and J 0 bases, leaving 10 bases between the germline ends. The CDR3 sequence is 14 residues long. CDR3 protein: CASRPSESTDTQYF. DNA for the CDR3: TGTGCCAGCAGACCCTCAGAAAGCACAGATACGCAGTATTTT.

V is TRBV5-1 and J is TRBJ1-2; 11 bases align to TRBD1. CDR1 and CDR2 from the germline V gene are SGHRS and YFSETQ. The CDR3 contains 15 residues. Trimming at V came to 4 bases and at J to 4 bases, leaving 6 bases not matched to a gene. CDR3 coding DNA: TGCGCCAGCAGCCCGGGACAGGGGGGATCCTATGGCTACACCTTC. It codes for CASSPGQGGSYGYTF.